This T cell receptor (beta chain) was sequenced during a study of T cell repertoires in ileal Crohn's disease. The overall study: All patients had surgery for stricturing (around 61%) or penetrating (around 40%) disease.

Study-wide findings and caveats: Active smokers at surgery had more clonal expansions than non-smokers.

V shed 6 bases, J shed 4 bases, and the junction held 7 bases outside the gene matches. Per the germline V gene, CDR1 is SGHTA and CDR2 is FQGNSA. This CDR3 spans 14 amino acids. As concerns this clone: What it recognizes is unknown.

Included were adult ileal or ileocolonic Crohn's patients indicated for ileocolonic resection. Some clones are missing from TCRdb's copy, which holds only in-frame ones; the method was immunoSEQ multiplex PCR. The sample includes about 14,000 clones, roughly 80% of them seen just once. The V call is TRBV7-2, the J call TRBJ2-7; TRBD1 agrees at 9 bases. The origin of this receptor is an adult with Crohn's disease. The sample taken for sequencing was ileal tissue. This CDR3 reads CASRGTGGGYEQYF. The CDR3 DNA is TGTGCCAGCAGGGGAACAGGGGGCGGATACGAGCAGTACTTC.